This T cell receptor (beta chain) comes out of a study of blood T cell repertoires in COVID-19. Overall study: The analysed material was cDNA or gDNA that came from T cells, B-cell-depleted T cells, or PBMCs.

This CDR3 is 14 amino acids long. Germline V lookup: CDR1 GTSNPN, CDR2 SVGIG (reference sequence). Trimming left V 4 bases short and J 2 bases short, with 15 bases between. Repertoires were generated with immunoSEQ multiplex PCR, while TCRdb's copy carries only in-frame clones and drops some. The sample carries over 200,000 clones, roughly 76% recorded once. Material: peripheral blood. The chain carries TRBV30 and TRBJ2-7; no definite D call. The receptor was derived from a human donor in a cohort sampled during active COVID-19. This chain's CDR3 is CAWTPHGLTYEQYF. DNA for the CDR3: TGTGCCTGGACCCCGCATGGCCTGACCTACGAGCAGTACTTC.